A selection of T cell receptor beta chains follows, all from one sample in a study of cytomegalovirus exposure and HLA in healthy donors. Only in-frame clones appear in the TCRdb table, and some are missing; sequencing was by immunoSEQ multiplex PCR. The sample gives 180,000 or so clones, roughly 80% of which show up once; 5.5% to 7.5% is in the top ten. Input material: PBMCs. These receptors originate from a woman in her fifties or sixties in good health and CMV-seropositive. CDR3s include the opening cysteine and the closing phenylalanine or tryptophan. The order of the fields is D gene, V gene, clone size, J gene, CDR3 DNA, CDR3 protein. A D gene is named only where the DNA matches it firmly. The size of a clone is reported for some rows only, either as once, few or many, or as a class for expanded clones.

d_call: TRBD1
v_call: TRBV7-2
clone_size: few
j_call: TRBJ2-7
cdr3_nt: TGTGCCAGCAGCCAACCCGGGACAGGGGGCGGGTACGAGCAGTACTTC
cdr3_aa: CASSQPGTGGGYEQYF

d_call: .
v_call: TRBV2
clone_size: .
j_call: TRBJ2-7
cdr3_nt: TGTGCCAGCAGTGAGATAGGACTGCCCTACGAGCAGTACTTC
cdr3_aa: CASSEIGLPYEQYF

d_call: TRBD1
v_call: TRBV18
clone_size: .
j_call: TRBJ1-5
cdr3_nt: TGTGCCAGCTCACGGGGACAGAGTAGCAATCAGCCCCAGCATTTT
cdr3_aa: CASSRGQSSNQPQHF

d_call: .
v_call: TRBV28
clone_size: .
j_call: TRBJ1-3
cdr3_nt: TGTGCCAGCAGAACCACGGTTGCATCTGGAAACACCATATATTTT
cdr3_aa: CASRTTVASGNTIYF

d_call: .
v_call: TRBV27
clone_size: few
j_call: TRBJ1-5
cdr3_nt: TGTGCCAGCAGGGCAGGGGCCCACTCATCCCAGCATTTT
cdr3_aa: CASRAGAHSSQHF

d_call: .
v_call: TRBV2
clone_size: .
j_call: TRBJ1-3
cdr3_nt: TGTGCCAGCAGTCCCCAAGGGGTAGGAAACACCATATATTTT
cdr3_aa: CASSPQGVGNTIYF

d_call: TRBD1
v_call: TRBV2
clone_size: .
j_call: TRBJ1-3
cdr3_nt: TGTGCCAGCAGGGACAGGAGCTCTGGAAACACCATATATTTT
cdr3_aa: CASRDRSSGNTIYF

d_call: TRBD2
v_call: TRBV7-2
clone_size: .
j_call: TRBJ2-7
cdr3_nt: TGTGCCAGCAGCTTATGGGCTAGCGGGAGAGGCGAGCAGTACTTC
cdr3_aa: CASSLWASGRGEQYF

d_call: TRBD2
v_call: TRBV7-9
clone_size: few
j_call: TRBJ2-2
cdr3_nt: TGTGCCACGGGAGGTGGCGGGGAGCTGTTTTTT
cdr3_aa: CATGGGGELFF

d_call: TRBD2
v_call: TRBV7-6
clone_size: .
j_call: TRBJ2-7
cdr3_nt: TGTGCCAGCAGCTTAGGGGGGGGCACTAGCGGCTCCTACGAGCAGTACTTC
cdr3_aa: CASSLGGGTSGSYEQYF

d_call: .
v_call: TRBV25-1
clone_size: .
j_call: TRBJ1-2
cdr3_nt: TGTGCCAGCAGTGAATGGGCCTATGGCTACACCTTC
cdr3_aa: CASSEWAYGYTF

d_call: TRBD1
v_call: TRBV5-1
clone_size: .
j_call: TRBJ2-7
cdr3_nt: TGCGCCAGTGCGAACCGGGACAGGGGGCGATACGAGCAGTACTTC
cdr3_aa: CASANRDRGRYEQYF

d_call: TRBD1
v_call: TRBV28
clone_size: .
j_call: TRBJ1-2
cdr3_nt: TGTGCCAGCAGTTTCGGACAGGGAAACTATGGCTACACCTTC
cdr3_aa: CASSFGQGNYGYTF

d_call: .
v_call: TRBV6-5
clone_size: few
j_call: TRBJ2-7
cdr3_nt: TGTGCCAGCAGTCTGGACGGAGGTACCTACGAGCAGTACTTC
cdr3_aa: CASSLDGGTYEQYF

d_call: .
v_call: TRBV7-9
clone_size: once
j_call: TRBJ1-2
cdr3_nt: TGTGCCAGCAGCTTAAACGGGGTCCCGATGGGCTACACCTTC
cdr3_aa: CASSLNGVPMGYTF

d_call: .
v_call: TRBV7-8
clone_size: .
j_call: TRBJ1-5
cdr3_nt: TGTGCCAGCAGCCCCGCCATCCTCAGGCGTACCCAGACCTATAGCAATCAGCCCCAGCATTTT
cdr3_aa: CASSPAILRRTQTYSNQPQHF

d_call: .
v_call: TRBV4-1
clone_size: .
j_call: TRBJ2-7
cdr3_nt: TGCGCCAGCAGCCAAGAAGACCAGGGTCACGAGCAGTACTTC
cdr3_aa: CASSQEDQGHEQYF

d_call: TRBD1
v_call: TRBV5-3
clone_size: .
j_call: TRBJ1-2
cdr3_nt: TGTGCCAGAAGCTGCCCCCCCGGGACAGATATTTTTAACTATGGCTACACCTTC
cdr3_aa: CARSCPPGTDIFNYGYTF

d_call: .
v_call: TRBV2
clone_size: .
j_call: TRBJ2-2
cdr3_nt: TGTGCCAGCCTCGGGGTATCAAACACCGGGGAGCTGTTTTTT
cdr3_aa: CASLGVSNTGELFF

d_call: TRBD1
v_call: TRBV6-5
clone_size: .
j_call: TRBJ1-5
cdr3_nt: TGTGCCAGCAGCCGAGTGGGACAGGGCAATCAGCCCCAGCATTTT
cdr3_aa: CASSRVGQGNQPQHF

d_call: .
v_call: TRBV7-9
clone_size: .
j_call: TRBJ1-1
cdr3_nt: TGTGCCAGCAGCGCGAGCGGGGGGACTGAAGCTTTCTTT
cdr3_aa: CASSASGGTEAFF

d_call: .
v_call: TRBV29-1
clone_size: .
j_call: TRBJ2-5
cdr3_nt: TGCAGCGTAAAGAGGGAGACCCAGTACTTC
cdr3_aa: CSVKRETQYF

d_call: .
v_call: TRBV20-1
clone_size: .
j_call: TRBJ1-1
cdr3_nt: TGCATTCGATGGAGGGGCACTGAAGCTTTCTTT
cdr3_aa: CIRWRGTEAFF

d_call: TRBD2
v_call: TRBV10-2
clone_size: .
j_call: TRBJ2-7
cdr3_nt: TGCGCCAGTCTCGAGCGGGAGAAAACTGGGTACGAGCAGTACTTC
cdr3_aa: CASLEREKTGYEQYF

d_call: .
v_call: TRBV6-6
clone_size: .
j_call: TRBJ1-5
cdr3_nt: TGTGCCAGCAGTTCGCAAGGCCCCCGGGGCAATCAGCCCCAGCATTTT
cdr3_aa: CASSSQGPRGNQPQHF

d_call: TRBD1
v_call: TRBV10-3
clone_size: .
j_call: TRBJ1-6
cdr3_nt: TGTGCCATCAGCTCCGATCACAGGGGGAAGAATTCACCCCTCCACTTT
cdr3_aa: CAISSDHRGKNSPLHF

d_call: .
v_call: TRBV29-1
clone_size: .
j_call: TRBJ2-5
cdr3_nt: TGCAGCGTTGAGGGCTACCCAATCAACCAAGAGACCCAGTACTTC
cdr3_aa: CSVEGYPINQETQYF

d_call: .
v_call: TRBV7-2
clone_size: .
j_call: TRBJ1-4
cdr3_nt: TGTGCCAGCAGCCTCCGTCGGGTCGATGAAAAACTGTTTTTT
cdr3_aa: CASSLRRVDEKLFF

d_call: .
v_call: TRBV28
clone_size: .
j_call: TRBJ2-3
cdr3_nt: TGTGCCAGCACCCTCGGACTAGGGGGAGATACGCAGTATTTT
cdr3_aa: CASTLGLGGDTQYF

d_call: TRBD1
v_call: TRBV6-5
clone_size: few
j_call: TRBJ1-6
cdr3_nt: TGTGCCAGCAGTACCGACAGGGGGCTAGATTCACCCCTCCACTTT
cdr3_aa: CASSTDRGLDSPLHF

d_call: TRBD2
v_call: TRBV30
clone_size: .
j_call: TRBJ2-7
cdr3_nt: TGTGCCTGGAGTCGCCCCCGGACTAGCGGGAGTAGCCACGAGCAGTACTTC
cdr3_aa: CAWSRPRTSGSSHEQYF

d_call: TRBD1
v_call: TRBV18
clone_size: .
j_call: TRBJ2-5
cdr3_nt: TGTGCCAGCTCACCCGGGACAGGCAATCAAGAGACCCAGTACTTC
cdr3_aa: CASSPGTGNQETQYF

d_call: .
v_call: TRBV11-3
clone_size: once
j_call: TRBJ1-1
cdr3_nt: TGTGCCAGCAGCTTAGGCCAGTCCAACACTGAAGCTTTCTTT
cdr3_aa: CASSLGQSNTEAFF

d_call: TRBD1
v_call: TRBV28
clone_size: .
j_call: TRBJ1-4
cdr3_nt: TGTGCCAGCAGTCAATTACGCCTCAGGGACAGGGGTTCGATAGAAAAACTGTTTTTT
cdr3_aa: CASSQLRLRDRGSIEKLFF

d_call: TRBD1
v_call: TRBV28
clone_size: once
j_call: TRBJ1-6
cdr3_nt: TGTGCCAGCAGTCAGGACAGGGGGAATTCACCCCTCCACTTT
cdr3_aa: CASSQDRGNSPLHF

d_call: .
v_call: TRBV18
clone_size: .
j_call: TRBJ2-3
cdr3_nt: TGTGCCAGCTCACTCGGACGCGGACTGGGTGGCACAGATACGCAGTATTTT
cdr3_aa: CASSLGRGLGGTDTQYF